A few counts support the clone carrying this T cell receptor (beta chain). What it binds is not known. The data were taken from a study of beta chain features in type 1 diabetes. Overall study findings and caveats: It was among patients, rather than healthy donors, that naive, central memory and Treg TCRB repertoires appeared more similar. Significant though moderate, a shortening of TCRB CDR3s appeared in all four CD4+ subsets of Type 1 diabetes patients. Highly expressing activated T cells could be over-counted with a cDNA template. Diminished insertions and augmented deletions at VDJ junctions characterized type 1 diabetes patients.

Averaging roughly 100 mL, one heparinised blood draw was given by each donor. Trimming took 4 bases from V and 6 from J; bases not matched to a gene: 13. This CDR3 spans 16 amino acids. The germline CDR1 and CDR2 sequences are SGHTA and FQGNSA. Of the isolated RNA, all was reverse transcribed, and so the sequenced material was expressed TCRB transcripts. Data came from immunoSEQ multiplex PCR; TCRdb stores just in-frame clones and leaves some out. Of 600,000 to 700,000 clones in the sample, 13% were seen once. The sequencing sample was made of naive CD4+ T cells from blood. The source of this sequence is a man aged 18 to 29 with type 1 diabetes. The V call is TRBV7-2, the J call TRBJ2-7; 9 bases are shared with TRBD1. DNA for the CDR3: TGTGCCAGCAGCTCAAGCGGGACAGGGTCACTTGGCGAGCAGTACTTC. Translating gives CASSSSGTGSLGEQYF.